The clone carrying this T cell receptor (beta chain) was counted between two and nine times. The antigen is unknown. Each sample yielded at least 7 million isolated PBMCs. Together with a sample-barcoded 5' primer, a J-beta primer mix was included in a second PCR lasting about 7 to 11 cycles. Every cDNA molecule bore a tag from a template-switch adaptor containing 12 random nucleotides. MiXCR was run by TCRdb on the 5' RACE reads, yielding one entry per CDR3 protein. The sample comprises approximately 850,000 distinct CDR3 sequences, roughly 64% of which are singletons, and about 20% rests with the top ten. These data are taken from a study of blood T cells in healthy people across ages. As for the study in general: Capture via template switching afforded approximately one barcoded beta molecule per two T cells.

Findings of the study overall: Donors of long life had a larger count of naive CD4+ cells and greater diversity than aged donors.

The sequence was collected from a man under 40 in good health. Sequenced: blood.

CDR3 DNA: TGTGCCAGCAGCTTAGCGGGACAGGGTAGTTCTGAGCAGTACTTC. It yields the protein CASSLAGQGSSEQYF. The chain recombines TRBV7-2 with TRBJ2-5; 9 bases are a match to TRBD1. CDR3 size: 15 residues. The junction had 10 bases not matched to a gene; V was cut back by 0 bases and J by 11 bases. Looked up from germline, CDR1 is SGHTA and CDR2 is FQGNSA.